Below are 15 T cell receptor beta chains sequenced from a single sample in a study of glioma-infiltrating T cells after dendritic cell vaccination. TCRdb keeps only in-frame clones here, not all; method: immunoSEQ multiplex PCR. The sample carries 65,000 to 90,000 clones, 82% recorded once. Specimen: blood, collected before dendritic cell vaccination. Receptors originate from a human donor with glioblastoma.

The chain uses TRBV14 and TRBJ2-1, with D tentatively TRBD1 (6 bases). V was trimmed by 2 bases and J by 4 bases, leaving 18 bases between them. Germline-derived CDR1 and CDR2 are SGHDN and FVKESK. The CDR3 length is 17 residues. This CDR3 is CASSQSPPGVSYNEQFF. DNA for the CDR3: TGTGCCAGCAGCCAAAGTCCGCCAGGGGTATCGTACAATGAGCAGTTCTTC.

The count of this clone is one. J is TRBJ2-5 and V is TRBV4-1, with D perhaps TRBD2 (5 bases). Germline V CDR1 and CDR2: MGHRA, YSYEKL. Trimming cost V 0 bases and J 7 bases, with 21 bases left between them. This CDR3 comprises 17 residues. This CDR3 reads CASSQDLEDWLLGTQYF. The CDR3 DNA follows: TGCGCCAGCAGCCAAGATTTGGAGGACTGGCTACTGGGGACCCAGTACTTC.

V is TRBV30 and J is TRBJ1-5, with a possible D match to TRBD1 (6 bases). This CDR3 comprises 13 residues. Germline loops: CDR1 GTSNPN, CDR2 SVGIG (reference sequence). V was pared by 5 bases and J by 1 base, with 9 bases between. CDR3 protein: CAWDTGSNQPQHF. The CDR3 region has the DNA TGTGCCTGGGACACAGGGAGCAATCAGCCCCAGCATTTT.

The chain employs TRBV2 and TRBJ2-3; 8 bases line up with TRBD1. The germline V gene has CDR1 SNHLY and CDR2 FYNNEI. The CDR3 covers 14 residues. V shed 7 bases and J 3 bases; nucleotides not matched to a gene: 6. This CDR3 reads CASMGQAKTDTQYF. CDR3 nucleotides: TGTGCCAGCATGGGACAGGCGAAGACAGATACGCAGTATTTT.

The chain joins TRBV27 to TRBJ1-2; D may be TRBD1 (6 bases). V shed 3 bases and J shed 0 bases, with 14 bases lying between them. The V gene's germline CDR1 is MNHEY and CDR2 SMNVEV (reference sequence). The CDR3 covers 16 residues. CDR3 bases: TGTGCCAGCAGTTTGGGGTGGCGGGGGCCTAACTATGGCTACACCTTC. Translated, it gives CASSLGWRGPNYGYTF.

The V call is TRBV2, the J call TRBJ1-2, with 7 bases identical to TRBD1. The V gene's germline CDR1 is SNHLY and CDR2 FYNNEI. This CDR3 comprises 14 residues. Losses at the gene ends were 3 bases for V and 4 bases for J; bases not matched to a gene: 5. The CDR3 DNA reads TGTGCCAGCAGTGATACACAGGGGCTCTATGGCTACACCTTC. Translation: CASSDTQGLYGYTF. The full variable domain, completed using reference TRBV2 and TRBJ1-2, is EPEVTQTPSHQVTQMGQEVILRCVPISNHLYFYWYRQILGQKVEFLVSFYNNEISEKSEIFDDQFSVERPDGSNFTLKIRSTKLEDSAMYFCASSDTQGLYGYTFGSGTRLTVV.

This clone was picked up a small number of times. The gene calls are TRBV5-8 and TRBJ1-1; 7 positions match TRBD1. Germline CDR1 and CDR2: SGHTS and YDEGEE. Losses at the gene ends were 7 bases for V and 2 bases for J; bases not matched to a gene: 11. CDR3 size: 15 residues. The CDR3 bases are TGTGCCAGCGCGGACAGGAACTACCGAAACACTGAAGCTTTCTTT. Translated: CASADRNYRNTEAFF.

The chain carries TRBV5-4 and TRBJ2-7, with D perhaps TRBD2 (6 bases). The CDR3 length is 15 residues. Looked up from germline, CDR1 is SGHNT and CDR2 is YYREEE (reference sequence). V was pared by 0 bases and J by 5 bases, with 15 bases between. The CDR3 DNA reads TGTGCCAGCAGCTTGGGACGCGGGGTTGGCAACGAGCAGTACGTC. This translates into CASSLGRGVGNEQYV.

This rearrangement joins TRBV2 to TRBJ2-3; 9 bases line up with TRBD2. Germline-derived CDR1 and CDR2 are SNHLY and FYNNEI. This CDR3 contains 15 residues. V gave up 4 bases and J gave up 1 base; unmatched junction bases: 3. DNA for the CDR3: TGTGCCAGCAGTGCCTCTAGCGGGGGCACAGATACGCAGTATTTT. Amino acids: CASSASSGGTDTQYF.

The rearrangement uses TRBV2 and TRBJ1-5; perhaps TRBD1 as D (6 bases). The germline V gene encodes CDR1 SNHLY and CDR2 FYNNEI. This CDR3 contains 16 residues. The V and J ends lost 3 bases and 1 base respectively, with 13 bases between them. CDR3 in DNA: TGTGCCAGCAGTGAGGTGACAGGTTTGAGCAATCAGCCCCAGCATTTT. This codes for CASSEVTGLSNQPQHF.

This clone was counted a single time. The rearrangement uses TRBV10-3 and TRBJ1-5, with TRBD1 identical over 9 bases. The germline CDR1 and CDR2 sequences are ENHRY and SYGVKD. V lost 6 bases, J lost 6 bases, and 6 bases stayed unmatched. CDR3 length: 14 amino acids. This CDR3 reads CAISLGQGFQPQHF. The CDR3 coding sequence is TGTGCCATCAGCTTGGGACAGGGCTTTCAGCCCCAGCATTTT.

This clone was detected only once. The genes are TRBV9 and TRBJ2-5, with 9 bases that match TRBD2. In germline, CDR1 is SGDLS, CDR2 YYNGEE. The CDR3 length is 16 residues. The V gene end was trimmed by 0 bases and the J gene end by 4 bases; junction bases not matched to a gene: 7. CDR3: CASSVGSGSFPETQYF. As DNA, the CDR3 is TGTGCCAGCAGCGTAGGTAGCGGGAGCTTCCCAGAGACCCAGTACTTC. The complete variable domain, with remaining parts taken from reference TRBV9 and TRBJ2-5, reads DSGVTQTPKHLITATGQRVTLRCSPRSGDLSVYWYQQSLDQGLQFLIQYYNGEERAKGNILERFSAQQFPDLHSELNLSSLELGDSALYFCASSVGSGSFPETQYFGPGTRLLVL.

The CDR3 DNA reads as TGTGCCAGCTCACCACCGGTCGGTAATGAAAAACTGTTTTTT. Translation gives CASSPPVGNEKLFF. The J gene is TRBJ1-4, the V gene TRBV18; no firm D call. Per germline, CDR1 KGHSH and CDR2 LQKENI. Trimming pared 0 bases from V and 4 bases from J, leaving 6 bases between. The CDR3 extends over 14 amino acids. Full variable domain (outside the CDR3, taken from reference TRBV18 and TRBJ1-4): NAGVMQNPRHLVRRRGQEARLRCSPMKGHSHVYWYRQLPEEGLKFMVYLQKENIIDESGMPKERFSAEFPKEGPSILRIQQVVRGDSAAYFCASSPPVGNEKLFFGSGTQLSVL.

The CDR3 region is CASSYQWTGGAFGYTF. DNA of the CDR3: TGTGCCAGCAGTTACCAGTGGACAGGGGGCGCTTTTGGCTACACCTTC. The chain uses TRBV6-6 and TRBJ1-2; the match to TRBD1 covers 11 bases. Trimming at V came to 2 bases and at J to 7 bases, leaving 9 bases not matched to a gene. Germline V CDR1 and CDR2: MNHNY, SVGAGI (reference sequence). The CDR3 length is 16 residues.

The rearrangement links TRBV5-6 to TRBJ2-7; TRBD1 is a possible D gene (6 bases). The V end lost 0 bases, the J end lost 4 bases, and 11 bases lay between the germline ends. The CDR3 extends over 14 amino acids. Germline values: CDR1 SGHDT, CDR2 YYEEEE. In DNA form, the CDR3 reads TGTGCCAGCAGCTTGGGCAGGGGAAGTTACGAGCAGTACGTC. Its translation is CASSLGRGSYEQYV.